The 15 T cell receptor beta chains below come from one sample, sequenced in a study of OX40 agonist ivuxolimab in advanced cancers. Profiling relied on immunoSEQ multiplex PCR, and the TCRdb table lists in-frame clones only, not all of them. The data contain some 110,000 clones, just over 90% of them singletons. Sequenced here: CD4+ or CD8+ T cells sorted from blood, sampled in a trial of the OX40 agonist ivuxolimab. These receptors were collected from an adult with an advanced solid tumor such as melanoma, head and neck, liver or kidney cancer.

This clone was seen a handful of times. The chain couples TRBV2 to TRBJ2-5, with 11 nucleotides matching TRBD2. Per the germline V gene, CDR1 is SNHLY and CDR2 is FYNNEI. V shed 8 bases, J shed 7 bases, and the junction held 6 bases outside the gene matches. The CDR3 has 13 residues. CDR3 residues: CASLAGGLVTQYF. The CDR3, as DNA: TGTGCCAGCTTAGCGGGGGGGCTTGTGACCCAGTACTTC.

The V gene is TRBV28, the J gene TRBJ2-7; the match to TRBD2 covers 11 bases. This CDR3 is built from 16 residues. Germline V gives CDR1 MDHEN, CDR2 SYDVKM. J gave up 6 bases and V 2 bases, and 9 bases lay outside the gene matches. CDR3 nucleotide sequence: TGTGCCAGCAGTTTAAATAGCGGGAGGGCCCACAGCGAGCAGTACTTC. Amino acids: CASSLNSGRAHSEQYF.

The CDR3 bases are TGTGCCAGCTCACCAGTGGACAGCTATGGCTACACCTTC. It specifies CASSPVDSYGYTF. This chain uses TRBV18 with TRBJ1-2, with a weak D call TRBD1 (6 bases). There are 13 residues in the CDR3. Germline lookup yields CDR1 KGHSH and CDR2 LQKENI. V lost 2 bases and J 4 bases, leaving 8 bases between the germline ends.

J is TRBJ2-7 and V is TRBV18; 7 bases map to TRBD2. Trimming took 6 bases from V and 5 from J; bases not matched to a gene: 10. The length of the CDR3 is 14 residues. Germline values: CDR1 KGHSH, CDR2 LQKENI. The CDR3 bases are TGTGCCAGCTCGCGGACTAGAAGTGGTGACGAGCAGTACTTC. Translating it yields CASSRTRSGDEQYF.

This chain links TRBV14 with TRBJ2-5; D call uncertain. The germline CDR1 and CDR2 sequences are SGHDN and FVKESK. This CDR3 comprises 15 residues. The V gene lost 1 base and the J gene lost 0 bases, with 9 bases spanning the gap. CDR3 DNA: TGTGCCAGCAGCCAAGCACTCACCAACCAAGAGACCCAGTACTTC. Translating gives CASSQALTNQETQYF.

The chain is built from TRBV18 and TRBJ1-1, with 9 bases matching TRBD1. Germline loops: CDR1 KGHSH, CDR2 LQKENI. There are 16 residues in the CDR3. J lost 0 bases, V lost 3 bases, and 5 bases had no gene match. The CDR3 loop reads CASSPGQGLVNTEAFF. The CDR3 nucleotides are TGTGCCAGCTCACCCGGACAGGGGTTGGTGAACACTGAAGCTTTCTTT.

CDR3 loop: CASRPPGQGGGEQFF. The DNA for the CDR3 is TGTGCCAGCAGACCACCGGGACAGGGCGGTGGTGAGCAGTTCTTC. The chain couples TRBV6-5 to TRBJ2-1, with 9 bases fitting TRBD1. Germline-derived CDR1 and CDR2 are MNHEY and SVGAGI. The ends lost 6 bases at V and 9 bases at J; junction bases unmatched: 12. The CDR3 is made up of 15 amino acids.

The CDR3 sequence: CASSESLLGQGQETQYF. The CDR3 nucleotides read TGTGCCAGCAGTGAGTCCCTTCTCGGACAGGGGCAAGAGACCCAGTACTTC. The chain links TRBV2 to TRBJ2-5, with 9 bases aligning to TRBD1. Trimming cost V 3 bases and J 2 bases; bases outside gene matches: 10. Germline-derived CDR1 and CDR2 are SNHLY and FYNNEI. This CDR3 contains 17 residues. Full variable domain (missing parts from reference TRBV2 and TRBJ2-5): EPEVTQTPSHQVTQMGQEVILRCVPISNHLYFYWYRQILGQKVEFLVSFYNNEISEKSEIFDDQFSVERPDGSNFTLKIRSTKLEDSAMYFCASSESLLGQGQETQYFGPGTRLLVL.

The DNA for the CDR3 is TGTGCCAGCAGCCGAGACAGATTCTATGGCTACACCTTC. It is translated as CASSRDRFYGYTF. This chain connects TRBV5-6 to TRBJ1-2; maybe TRBD1 (5 bases). CDR3 length equals 13 residues. CDR1 SGHDT and CDR2 YYEEEE come from the germline V gene. V shed 4 bases and J shed 4 bases, with 11 bases lying between them.

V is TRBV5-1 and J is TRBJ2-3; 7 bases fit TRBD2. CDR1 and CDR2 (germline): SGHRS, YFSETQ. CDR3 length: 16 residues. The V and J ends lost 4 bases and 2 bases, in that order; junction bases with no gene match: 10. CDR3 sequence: CASSPGEGRVTDTQYF. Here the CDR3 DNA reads TGCGCCAGCAGCCCCGGGGAGGGGAGGGTCACAGATACGCAGTATTTT.

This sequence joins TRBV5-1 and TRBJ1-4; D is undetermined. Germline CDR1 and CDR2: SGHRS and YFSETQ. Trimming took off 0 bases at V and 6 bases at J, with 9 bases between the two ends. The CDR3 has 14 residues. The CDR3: CASSLGVIDEKLFF. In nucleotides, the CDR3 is TGCGCCAGCAGCTTGGGCGTCATCGATGAAAAACTGTTTTTT.

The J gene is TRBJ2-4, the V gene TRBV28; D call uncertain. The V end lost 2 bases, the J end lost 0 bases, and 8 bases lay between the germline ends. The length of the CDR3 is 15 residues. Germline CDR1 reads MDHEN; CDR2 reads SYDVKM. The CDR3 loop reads CASSLTPGAKNIQYF. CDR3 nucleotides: TGTGCCAGCAGTTTAACCCCAGGAGCCAAAAACATTCAGTACTTC.

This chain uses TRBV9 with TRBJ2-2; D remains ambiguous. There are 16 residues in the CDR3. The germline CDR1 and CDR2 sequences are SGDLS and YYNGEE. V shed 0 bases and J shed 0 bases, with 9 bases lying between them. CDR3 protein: CASSVAYTTNTGELFF. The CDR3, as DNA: TGTGCCAGCAGCGTAGCTTACACGACGAACACCGGGGAGCTGTTTTTT.

The CDR3 bases are TGTGCCAGCAGCTTAACGGCGGGAGGTTCGGAGACCCAGTACTTC. Translating it yields CASSLTAGGSETQYF. The V gene is TRBV7-2, the J gene TRBJ2-5, with TRBD2 matching 8 bases. The V gene's germline CDR1 is SGHTA and CDR2 FQGNSA. The trim removed 2 bases at V and 5 bases at J, leaving 7 bases unmatched. The CDR3 consists of 15 residues.

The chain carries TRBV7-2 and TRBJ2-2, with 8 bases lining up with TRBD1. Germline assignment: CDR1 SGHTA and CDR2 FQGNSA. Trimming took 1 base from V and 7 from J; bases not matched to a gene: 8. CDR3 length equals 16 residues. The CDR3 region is CASSLGRGLNGGELFF. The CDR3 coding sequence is TGTGCCAGCAGCTTAGGCAGGGGGCTAAACGGCGGGGAGCTGTTTTTT.